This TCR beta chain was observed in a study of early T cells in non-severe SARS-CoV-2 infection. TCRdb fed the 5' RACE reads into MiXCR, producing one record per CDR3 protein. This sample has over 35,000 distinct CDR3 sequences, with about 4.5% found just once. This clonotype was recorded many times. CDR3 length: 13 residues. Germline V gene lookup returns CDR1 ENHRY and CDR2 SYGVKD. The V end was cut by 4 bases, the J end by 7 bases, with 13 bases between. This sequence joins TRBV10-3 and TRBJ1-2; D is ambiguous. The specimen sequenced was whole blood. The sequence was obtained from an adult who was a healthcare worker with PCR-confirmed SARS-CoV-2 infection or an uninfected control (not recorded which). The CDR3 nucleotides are TGTGCCATCAGTGCAGGTCGCGGGTCTGGCTACACCTTC. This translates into CAISAGRGSGYTF.